This TCR beta chain was profiled in a study of T cells expressing NK-cell markers. TCRdb re-called the 5' RACE reads; every CDR3 protein appears as one record, without DNA. The sample totals approximately 150,000 distinct CDR3 sequences. The germline V gene encodes CDR1 SGHAT and CDR2 FQNNGV. The CDR3 has 19 residues. The chain is built from TRBV11-2 and TRBJ2-2. This clonotype originated in a man aged 18-30 years in good health. The sequencing input was blood T cells: a sorted CD56 or NKG2C T cell subset, CD4+ or CD8+ T cells, or bulk PBMC T cells (not recorded which). CDR3 sequence reads: CASSFHLPATTLDTGELFF.